The rows below give T cell receptor beta chains drawn from one sample of a study of blood T cell repertoires in COVID-19. The table came from immunoSEQ multiplex PCR; TCRdb's copy has only in-frame clones and leaves some out. This table has 85,000 to 100,000 clones, roughly 76% appearing once. Sequencing was performed on peripheral blood. The receptors here all came from an elderly man with COVID-19, enrolled during active disease. The CDR3 runs from the conserved cysteine through the conserved F or W. The D gene is left open where the match is weak. Clone sizes are given selectively: once, few, many, or a class where the clone is expanded.

D: .; V: TRBV5-4; J: TRBJ1-6; length: 14; size: .; CDR3: CASSASSYNSPLHF; DNA: TGTGCCTCCTCAGCGAGCTCCTATAATTCACCCCTCCACTTT
D: TRBD1; V: TRBV29-1; J: TRBJ1-5; length: 16; size: few; CDR3: CSVVLGQGGDNQPQHF; DNA: TGCAGCGTTGTCCTAGGACAGGGAGGGGATAATCAGCCCCAGCATTTT
D: .; V: TRBV5-5; J: TRBJ1-2; length: 15; size: .; CDR3: CASSLPTAGNYGYTF; DNA: TGTGCCAGCAGCTTACCCACTGCGGGGAACTATGGCTACACCTTC
D: TRBD1; V: TRBV7-3; J: TRBJ2-3; length: 15; size: .; CDR3: CASSFGQGVRDTQYF; DNA: TGTGCCAGCAGCTTTGGACAGGGCGTTCGGGATACGCAGTATTTT
D: TRBD1; V: TRBV29-1; J: TRBJ2-7; length: 15; size: .; CDR3: CSVAGQADSVYEQYF; DNA: TGCAGCGTTGCCGGACAGGCCGACTCAGTCTACGAGCAGTACTTC
D: .; V: TRBV10-3; J: TRBJ1-2; length: 16; size: .; CDR3: CAISKQTQGKGYGYTF; DNA: TGTGCCATCAGTAAACAGACCCAGGGTAAGGGCTATGGCTACACCTTC
D: TRBD2; V: TRBV9; J: TRBJ2-5; length: 15; size: once; CDR3: CASSVVSGGIETQYF; DNA: TGTGCCAGCAGCGTAGTGTCGGGGGGGATAGAGACCCAGTACTTC
D: .; V: TRBV21-1; J: TRBJ1-5; length: 15; size: .; CDR3: CASSPTSRGFQPQHF; DNA: TGTGCCAGCAGCCCTACCTCCCGGGGATTTCAGCCCCAGCATTTT
D: .; V: TRBV5-6; J: TRBJ2-7; length: 13; size: .; CDR3: CASSGQLAYEQYF; DNA: TGTGCCAGCAGCGGACAGTTAGCCTACGAGCAGTACTTC
D: .; V: TRBV5-5; J: TRBJ2-7; length: 13; size: few; CDR3: CASSPGQPYEQYF; DNA: TGTGCCAGCAGCCCGGGACAACCCTACGAGCAGTACTTC
D: TRBD1; V: TRBV20-1; J: TRBJ1-4; length: 12; size: .; CDR3: CSASDYRDSLFF; DNA: TGCAGTGCTAGTGATTACCGGGACAGTCTGTTTTTT
D: .; V: TRBV9; J: TRBJ2-1; length: 17; size: .; CDR3: CASSVGFRLQTYNEQFF; DNA: TGTGCCAGCAGCGTAGGATTTCGGCTACAGACGTACAATGAGCAGTTCTTC
D: TRBD1; V: TRBV7-9; J: TRBJ2-1; length: 15; size: once; CDR3: CASSFRRGIGDEQFF; DNA: TGTGCCAGCAGCTTCCGCAGGGGGATTGGGGATGAGCAGTTCTTC
D: .; V: TRBV7-3; J: TRBJ1-1; length: 13; size: .; CDR3: CASSYTGNTEAFF; DNA: TGTGCCAGCAGCTACACAGGGAACACTGAAGCTTTCTTT
D: TRBD1; V: TRBV2; J: TRBJ2-2; length: 18; size: .; CDR3: CASRRGTGDILNTGELFF; DNA: TGTGCCAGCAGACGAGGGACAGGGGACATACTGAACACCGGGGAGCTGTTTTTT
D: TRBD1; V: TRBV13; J: TRBJ1-4; length: 17; size: few; CDR3: CASSAAGTGATNEKLFF; DNA: TGTGCCAGCAGCGCCGCCGGGACAGGAGCAACTAATGAAAAACTGTTTTTT
D: .; V: TRBV6-5; J: TRBJ1-1; length: 12; size: .; CDR3: CASSNRVTEAFF; DNA: TGTGCCAGCAGCAACAGGGTCACTGAAGCTTTCTTT
D: TRBD1; V: TRBV5-4; J: TRBJ2-7; length: 13; size: few; CDR3: CASSLTGVGEQYF; DNA: TGTGCCAGCAGCTTGACAGGGGTAGGGGAGCAGTACTTC
D: .; V: TRBV4-3; J: TRBJ1-2; length: 15; size: many; CDR3: CASSQEYQGLNGYTF; DNA: TGCGCCAGCAGCCAAGAATACCAGGGTCTTAATGGCTACACCTTC
D: TRBD1; V: TRBV5-1; J: TRBJ1-1; length: 13; size: .; CDR3: CASRIDGTGIAFF; DNA: TGCGCCAGCAGAATCGATGGGACAGGGATAGCTTTCTTT
D: .; V: TRBV27; J: TRBJ2-7; length: 17; size: few; CDR3: CASSFRRAEPGQNEQYF; DNA: TGTGCCAGCAGTTTTAGGAGGGCTGAGCCCGGCCAGAATGAGCAGTACTTC
D: .; V: TRBV19; J: TRBJ2-3; length: 15; size: .; CDR3: CASSIEGSGTDTQYF; DNA: TGTGCCAGTAGTATAGAGGGGTCAGGGACAGATACGCAGTATTTT
D: .; V: TRBV7-8; J: TRBJ2-2; length: 16; size: .; CDR3: CASSLGDKSNTGELFF; DNA: TGTGCCAGCAGCTTAGGGGACAAATCGAACACCGGGGAGCTGTTTTTT
D: .; V: TRBV5-4; J: TRBJ2-7; length: 11; size: .; CDR3: CASSTRTEQYF; DNA: TGTGCCAGCAGCACCCGGACAGAGCAGTACTTC
D: TRBD1; V: TRBV2; J: TRBJ1-2; length: 11; size: .; CDR3: CASSSDRSYTF; DNA: TGTGCCAGCAGTTCGGACAGGAGCTACACCTTC
D: .; V: TRBV7-9; J: TRBJ2-3; length: 14; size: .; CDR3: CASSLARLADTQYF; DNA: TGTGCCAGCAGCTTAGCCCGGTTGGCAGATACGCAGTATTTT
D: TRBD1; V: TRBV5-5; J: TRBJ2-7; length: 15; size: .; CDR3: CASSFRGQGFYEQYF; DNA: TGTGCCAGCAGCTTTAGAGGACAGGGCTTTTACGAGCAGTACTTC
D: .; V: TRBV7-2; J: TRBJ1-2; length: 12; size: .; CDR3: CASSLSGYGYTF; DNA: TGTGCCAGCAGCTTGTCCGGCTATGGCTACACCTTC
D: TRBD1; V: TRBV19; J: TRBJ1-2; length: 15; size: .; CDR3: CASCRTGARFDGYTF; DNA: TGTGCCAGTTGTCGGACAGGGGCCAGGTTTGATGGCTACACCTTC
D: .; V: TRBV5-4; J: TRBJ2-3; length: 16; size: .; CDR3: CASSLGGSGRTDTQYF; DNA: TGTGCCAGCAGCTTGGGTGGGTCAGGGCGCACAGATACGCAGTATTTT
D: TRBD1; V: TRBV29-1; J: TRBJ1-2; length: 14; size: .; CDR3: CSANQRGQGSGYTF; DNA: TGCAGCGCAAACCAAAGGGGACAGGGTAGTGGCTACACCTTC
D: .; V: TRBV6-6; J: TRBJ1-1; length: 15; size: few; CDR3: CASSYTPAQGTEAFF; DNA: TGTGCCAGCAGTTACACCCCCGCCCAGGGAACTGAAGCTTTCTTT